This T cell receptor (beta chain) was recorded in a study of quantifying T cell responses using KT2 cells (dated by TCRdb to 2016 to 2017). About the full investigation: RNA was DNase-treated and reverse transcribed with TCR alpha and beta constant-region primers, mostly using SuperScript III. Under optimum conditions, the T4 ligation step was estimated to exceed 10% efficiency. PCR2 was performed as a SYBR Green qPCR and was stopped at a predetermined fluorescence threshold so that over-amplification was avoided.

For CDR1 and CDR2, the germline V gene (reference sequence) lists LGHDT and YNNKEL. Between the V and J ends, shortened by 1 base and 6 bases respectively, the junction contains 6 bases. From cysteine to phenylalanine, the CDR3 is 13 amino acids long. CDR3 DNA only is kept here, 39 bases in frame from base 1. The library came from UMI-ligation and nested PCR. T4 RNA ligase 1 was used to ligate a single-stranded oligonucleotide containing the Illumina SP2 sequence and a UMI to the 3' end of the cDNA. PCR1 was run for 4 cycles (98 degrees C for 15 s, 69 degrees C for 30 s, 72 degrees C for 40 s), and an equimolar mix of RC1.1 and RC1.2, covering TRBC1 and TRBC2, was used as the beta primer. Starting at PCR2, TCR alpha and beta chains were handled separately, and sample indices and Illumina adaptors were added. The UMI comprised 12 random nucleotides, as two hexamers separated by a spacer, placed after an 8-base spacer. Libraries were sequenced on an Illumina MiSeq with v2 2x251 paired-end chemistry, typically fewer than 15 samples per run. To increase diversity, about 4.5-7.5% PhiX DNA was added to each sequencing library. Concerning the study's data processing: Raw reads were converted to FASTQ with bcl2fastq and demultiplexed by dual indices using Demultiplexor. V and J genes were assigned by Decombinator through tag matching that permitted a single base-pair mismatch. Collapsinator used UMIs to correct both sequencing errors and frequency errors arising from PCR heterogeneity. CDR3Translator converted Decombinator identifiers into nucleotide sequence, translated that sequence into amino acids, and extracted CDR3 based on C- and N-terminal motifs. A cluster of KT2 sequences that shared one unique molecular identifier was counted as a single distinct KT2 TCR. TCRdb trimmed the raw reads at Q25, called clones with MiXCR and kept productive beta chains. Each record represents a unique CDR3 protein, reported with the most common genes and DNA among its rows. It is TCRdb's table, rather than the study itself, that gives the V and J calls and clone size. The sample includes tens of thousands of distinct CDR3 sequences, with roughly 8% observed a single time. The ten largest make up approximately 14% of the sample.

Known numbers of KT2, a T cell clone whose TCR had been sequenced previously, were spiked into unfractionated PBMC to test the sensitivity and accuracy of the pipeline. A range of KT2-to-PBMC ratios was generated by mixing KT2 cells with a fixed number of PBMC. This clonotype was detected ten times or more. Its specific antigen is unknown. No much larger clone exists at a distance of one base, and base qualities are not known. The full study reports these points: Over several orders of magnitude, the number of KT2 alpha and beta sequences rose linearly with the number of KT2 cells put in. Even at the lowest spike-in tested, roughly one KT2 cell per 100,000 PBMC, KT2 sequences were still detected. Detection of KT2 sequences showed saturation at very high KT2 spike-in numbers. No side-by-side comparison between this pipeline and other TCR sequencing techniques was included in the study.

The receptor chain draws on TRBV3-1 and TRBJ2-2; no confident D gene assignment can be made. The specimen was PBMCs spiked with cells of the T cell clone KT2. The TCR was taken from a human donor. The CDR3 corresponds to CASSQGEAGELFF. The DNA sequence reads TGTGCCAGCAGCCAAGGCGAGGCCGGGGAGCTGTTTTTT.